A selection of T cell receptor beta chains follows, all from one sample in a study of T cell repertoires in cytomegalovirus infection. Each CDR3 protein gets one entry after TCRdb re-called the reads with MiXCR. The table has under 850,000 distinct CDR3 sequences, under 40% seen once. Sample: PBMCs. The receptors here all came from a human donor in good health (CMV status not recorded). Some clones in this sample may be carry-over from other donors' samples. CDR3s include the opening cysteine and the closing phenylalanine or tryptophan. The D gene is left open where the match is weak. Some rows mark clone size as missing; the rest say once, few, many or name a class of expanded clone.

J	D	size	length	V	CDR3	DNA
TRBJ1-2	NA	NA	14	TRBV12-3/TRBV12-4	CASSAKTDYYGYTF	TGTGCCAGCAGTGCAAAAACAGACTACTATGGCTACACCTTC
TRBJ2-5	TRBD1	many	14	TRBV12-3/TRBV12-4	CASSLGTAGETQYF	TGTGCCAGCAGCCTGGGGACAGCTGGAGAGACCCAGTACTTC
TRBJ1-6	NA	few	12	TRBV6-1	CASGAGASPLHF	TGTGCCAGCGGGGCGGGCGCTTCACCCCTCCACTTT
TRBJ2-1	TRBD2	many	16	TRBV7-2	CASSPQPGLADNEQFF	TGTGCCAGCAGCCCGCAACCGGGACTAGCGGACAATGAGCAGTTCTTC
TRBJ2-3	NA	NA	13	TRBV29-1	CSVAGAGADTQYF	TGCAGCGTTGCAGGGGCTGGCGCAGATACGCAGTATTTT
TRBJ2-7	TRBD2	NA	15	TRBV12-3/TRBV12-4	CASSSVPGLGYEQYF	TGTGCCAGCAGTTCCGTCCCGGGACTAGGGTACGAGCAGTACTTC
TRBJ1-5	NA	NA	16	TRBV11-2	CASSLGGPYSNQPQHF	TGTGCCAGCAGCTTAGGGGGGCCGTATAGCAATCAGCCCCAGCATTTT
TRBJ2-1	TRBD2	many	15	TRBV28	CASTLAGVSYNEQFF	TGTGCCAGCACCTTAGCGGGAGTCTCCTACAATGAGCAGTTCTTC
TRBJ2-7	NA	NA	15	TRBV29-1	CSVEGSGSGEYEQYF	TGCAGCGTCGAAGGGTCGGGCTCCGGGGAATACGAGCAGTACTTC
TRBJ2-7	NA	NA	16	TRBV28	CASSPLVSRVSYEQYF	TGTGCCAGCAGTCCTCTGGTATCGAGGGTCTCCTACGAGCAGTACTTC
TRBJ1-5	NA	NA	16	TRBV12-3/TRBV12-4	CASSSRTDSFNQPQHF	TGTGCCAGCAGCTCACGGACAGACTCCTTCAATCAGCCCCAGCATTTT
TRBJ2-2	NA	NA	16	TRBV6-1	CASKMGTTLNTGELFF	TGTGCCAGCAAAATGGGGACGACTCTTAACACCGGGGAGCTGTTTTTT
TRBJ1-2	NA	NA	13	TRBV7-8	CASSFSGEYGYTF	TGTGCCAGCAGCTTTTCAGGGGAGTACGGCTACACCTTC
TRBJ1-1	TRBD1	NA	17	TRBV5-1	CASSLQGQGTGLAEAFF	TGCGCCAGCAGCTTGCAAGGACAGGGGACTGGGTTGGCTGAAGCTTTCTTT
TRBJ1-2	NA	NA	18	TRBV27	CASSFVLSGEWSLYGYTF	TGTGCCAGCAGTTTTGTCTTGTCAGGGGAGTGGTCCTTGTATGGCTACACCTTC
TRBJ2-7	NA	few	13	TRBV15	CATSRVSPTEQYF	TGTGCCACCAGCAGAGTATCCCCCACCGAGCAGTACTTC